The 10 T cell receptor beta chains below all came from one sample that was sequenced in a study of beta chain features in type 1 diabetes. General study findings and limits: Shortening of TCRB CDR3s, moderate but significant, appeared in all four CD4+ subsets of Type 1 diabetes patients.

These receptors' targets are unknown. Investigators reverse transcribed all isolated RNA, so they sequenced expressed TCRB transcripts. Method: immunoSEQ multiplex PCR; TCRdb's copy keeps in-frame clones and lacks some. Of 150,000 to 200,000 clones in the sample, approximately 9% were seen once. Material for sequencing was central memory CD4+ T cells from blood. Receptors were obtained from a woman aged 18-29 years with type 1 diabetes.

This clone came up a few times. The chain couples TRBV29-1 to TRBJ2-5; D not resolved. The CDR3 is 11 residues long. CDR1 is SQVTM and CDR2 is ANQGSEA in the germline V gene. V lost 3 bases, J lost 2 bases, and 4 bases lay in between. The CDR3 DNA reads as TGCAGCGTTGACAGGCAAGAGACCCAGTACTTC. Encoded protein: CSVDRQETQYF.

This rearrangement joins TRBV27 to TRBJ1-4; the match to TRBD1 covers 9 bases. The CDR3 has 15 residues. CDR1 is MNHEY and CDR2 is SMNVEV in the germline V gene (reference sequence). V dropped 6 bases and J dropped 8; count of bases not matched to a gene: 10. CDR3 sequence (DNA): TGTGCCAGCAGACAGTTGGGACAGGGAAACGAAAAACTGTTTTTT. It is translated as CASRQLGQGNEKLFF.

This clone showed up just a few times. J is TRBJ2-7 and V is TRBV7-2, with D perhaps matching TRBD1 (7 bases). Trimming cost V 3 bases and J 3 bases, with 12 bases left between them. This CDR3 has 14 residues. Germline V gives CDR1 SGHTA, CDR2 FQGNSA. As DNA, the CDR3 is TGTGCCAGCAGCTTGACGCAGGGGGGCTACGAGCAGTACTTC. Translating it yields CASSLTQGGYEQYF.

In its sample, this clone was seen a few times. The J gene is TRBJ2-4, the V gene TRBV11-2; D possibly corresponds to TRBD1 (6 bases). In germline, CDR1 is SGHAT, CDR2 FQNNGV. The CDR3 spans 13 residues. V was clipped by 5 bases and J by 8 bases, with 13 bases between them. The CDR3 loop is CASSVRDNDIQYF. CDR3 nucleotide sequence: TGTGCCAGCAGCGTCCGGGACAATGACATTCAGTACTTC.

This clone was seen only a few times. The chain links TRBV18 to TRBJ1-3, with D perhaps matching TRBD1 (6 bases). CDR1 and CDR2 (germline): KGHSH, LQKENI. The V end was cut by 3 bases, the J end by 0 bases, with 12 bases between. The CDR3 runs to 16 residues. The chain's CDR3 is CASSPQQGDSGNTIYF. CDR3 DNA: TGTGCCAGCTCACCCCAACAGGGAGACTCTGGAAACACCATATATTTT.

This chain links TRBV7-9 with TRBJ2-7, with TRBD1 matching 12 bases. Per germline, CDR1 SEHNR and CDR2 FQNEAQ (reference sequence). This CDR3 comprises 14 residues. With V trimmed by 4 bases and J by 4 bases, 2 bases remained unmatched. CDR3 DNA: TGTGCCAGCAGCTCGGGACAGGGGGCGTACGAGCAGTACTTC. Its protein product is CASSSGQGAYEQYF.

This chain joins TRBV2 and TRBJ1-5, with D possibly being TRBD1 (6 bases). The CDR3 contains 15 residues. Looked up from germline, CDR1 is SNHLY and CDR2 is FYNNEI. The V gene lost 8 bases and the J gene lost 0 bases, with 14 bases spanning the gap. The CDR3 sequence is CASGGAGDSNQPQHF. As DNA, the CDR3 is TGTGCCAGCGGGGGGGCAGGAGATAGCAATCAGCCCCAGCATTTT.

This chain joins TRBV11-2 and TRBJ2-3, with D possibly being TRBD1 (5 bases). Germline lookup yields CDR1 SGHAT and CDR2 FQNNGV. V shed 5 bases and J shed 0 bases, with 12 bases lying between them. This CDR3 contains 15 residues. Written as DNA, the CDR3 is TGTGCCAGCAGCCCCGACAGCTCTAGCACAGATACGCAGTATTTT. The encoded protein is CASSPDSSSTDTQYF. Full variable domain (outside the CDR3, taken from reference TRBV11-2 and TRBJ2-3): EAGVAQSPRYKIIEKRQSVAFWCNPISGHATLYWYQQILGQGPKLLIQFQNNGVVDDSQLPKDRFSAERLKGVDSTLKIQPAKLEDSAVYLCASSPDSSSTDTQYFGPGTRLTVL.

The chain employs TRBV6-5 and TRBJ2-5, with TRBD2 matching over 10 bases. This CDR3 contains 14 residues. V trimming: 6 bases; J trimming: 7 bases; junction bases outside the gene matches: 8. Germline V gives CDR1 MNHEY, CDR2 SVGAGI. In nucleotides, the CDR3 is TGTGCCAGCAGCCCCGGGACTAGCGTCGGGACCCAGTACTTC. As protein: CASSPGTSVGTQYF.

This clone was seen more than once but under ten times. The chain recombines TRBV7-3 with TRBJ2-3, with D possibly matching TRBD2 (6 bases). Trimming stripped 2 bases from V and 4 bases from J, with 19 bases between. Germline lookup yields CDR1 SGHTA and CDR2 FQGTGA. CDR3 length: 17 residues. The CDR3 reads CASSLGLVAEGSDTQYF. For the CDR3, the DNA is TGTGCCAGCAGCTTAGGGCTCGTTGCGGAGGGATCAGATACGCAGTATTTT.